This T cell receptor (beta chain) was recorded in a study of shared clonotypes between healthy human individuals. General study points: Sorted-subset sequencing was shown by rarefaction to be incomplete despite large depth. Several donors had approximately 4.6% of their naive CD4 clonotypes in common.

Profiled with immunoSEQ multiplex PCR; TCRdb holds only in-frame clones, not every one. The profile shows under 1,100,000 clones, about 80% of them singletons. About this clone itself: What it binds is not known.

The length of the CDR3 is 16 residues. Germline assignment: CDR1 MGHDK and CDR2 SYGVNS. V shed 2 bases, J shed 3 bases, and the junction held 9 bases outside the gene matches. Sequenced sample: memory CD4+ T cells sorted from blood. The subset denotes: CD45RA-negative fraction. The TCR sequence derives from a man younger than 35 in good health. This chain joins TRBV25-1 and TRBJ2-7; 8 nucleotides agree with TRBD1. CDR3 sequence: CASSERPQGGNYEQYF. CDR3 nucleotides: TGTGCCAGCAGTGAACGTCCACAGGGGGGCAACTACGAGCAGTACTTC.